This TCR beta chain was retrieved from a study of blood T cells in healthy people across ages. Germline values: CDR1 SGHTA, CDR2 FQGNSA. This CDR3 has 15 amino acids. V shed 2 bases and J shed 2 bases, with 10 bases lying between them. With a J-beta primer mix and a sample-barcoded 5' primer, a second PCR ran 7 to 11 cycles. Via MiXCR, TCRdb re-called the 5' RACE reads, giving one row per CDR3 protein. The data contain 600,000 to 850,000 distinct CDR3 sequences, roughly 25% of them singletons. This clonotype was seen more than once but under ten times. Another study also made use of these data, one on T cells of mothers and their children. That study adds: During the second PCR, the M1S primer introduced sample barcodes along with 2-4 random nucleotides. Mothers yielded over 8.5 million CDR3 reads, children 2.5 million to 3 million each. When mothers and children were related, their normalized repertoire overlap, which was always slightly higher, did not differ significantly from that of unrelated pairs.

The rearrangement joins TRBV7-2 to TRBJ2-1; no clear D gene. The sample was blood. The sequence derives from a boy younger than 18 in good health. The CDR3 sequence is CASSLLHSPYNEQFF. CDR3 coding DNA: TGTGCCAGCAGCTTATTACATAGCCCCTACAATGAGCAGTTCTTC.